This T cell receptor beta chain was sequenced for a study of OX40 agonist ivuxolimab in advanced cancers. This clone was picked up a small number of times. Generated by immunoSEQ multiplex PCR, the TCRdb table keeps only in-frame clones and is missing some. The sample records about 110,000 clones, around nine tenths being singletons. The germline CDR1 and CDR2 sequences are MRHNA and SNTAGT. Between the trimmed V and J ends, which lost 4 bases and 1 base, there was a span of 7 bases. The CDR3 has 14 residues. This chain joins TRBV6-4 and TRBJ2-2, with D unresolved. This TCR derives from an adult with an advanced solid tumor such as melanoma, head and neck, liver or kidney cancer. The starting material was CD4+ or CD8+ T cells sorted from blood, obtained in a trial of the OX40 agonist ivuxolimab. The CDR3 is CASSVRENTGELFF. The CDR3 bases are TGTGCCAGCAGTGTGAGAGAGAACACCGGGGAGCTGTTTTTT.